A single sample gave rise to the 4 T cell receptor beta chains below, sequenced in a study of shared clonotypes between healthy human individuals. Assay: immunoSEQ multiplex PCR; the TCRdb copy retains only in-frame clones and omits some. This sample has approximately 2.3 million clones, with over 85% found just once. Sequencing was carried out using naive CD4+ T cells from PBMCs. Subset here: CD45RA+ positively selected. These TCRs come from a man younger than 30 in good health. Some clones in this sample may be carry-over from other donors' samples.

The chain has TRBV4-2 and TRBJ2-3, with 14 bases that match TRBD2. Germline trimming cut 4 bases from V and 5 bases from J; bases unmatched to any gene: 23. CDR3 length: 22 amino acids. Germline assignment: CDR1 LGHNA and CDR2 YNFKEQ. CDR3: CASSRRRPGLAGVYGYGDTQYF. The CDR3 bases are TGTGCCAGCAGCCGGAGACGTCCGGGACTAGCGGGAGTTTATGGGTACGGAGATACGCAGTATTTT.

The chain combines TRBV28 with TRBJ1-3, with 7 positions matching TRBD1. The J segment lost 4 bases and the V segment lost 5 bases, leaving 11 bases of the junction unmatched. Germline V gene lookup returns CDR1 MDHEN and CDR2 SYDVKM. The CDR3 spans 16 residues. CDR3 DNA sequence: TGTGCCAGCAGTCAAGGGACAGCCTCCGGGGGAAACACCATATATTTT. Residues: CASSQGTASGGNTIYF.

CDR3 in DNA: TGTGCCAGCAGCTTGTATAGCGGTTCCTACGAGCAGTACTTC. It is translated as CASSLYSGSYEQYF. The chain recombines TRBV5-6 with TRBJ2-5, with a tentative D call TRBD2 (6 bases). TRBJ2-7 matches the DNA end more closely, so the J call is doubtful. The germline CDR1 and CDR2 sequences are SGHDT and YYEEEE. This CDR3 is built from 14 residues.

CDR3 in amino acids: CASIGYNRNTGELFF. Written as DNA, the CDR3 is TGTGCCAGCATTGGGTATAACCGAAACACCGGGGAGCTGTTTTTT. J is TRBJ2-2 and V is TRBV2; D uncertain. Germline CDR1 reads SNHLY; CDR2 reads FYNNEI. V gave up 7 bases and J gave up 2 bases, with 14 bases separating them. This CDR3 is 15 amino acids long.